A selection of T cell receptor beta chains follows, all from one sample in a study of cytomegalovirus exposure and HLA in healthy donors. Profiling relied on immunoSEQ multiplex PCR, and the TCRdb table lists in-frame clones only, not all of them. The profile shows about 280,000 clones, 70% to 90% of them singletons. Material for sequencing was PBMCs. Every receptor here comes from a woman aged 18-30 years in good health and CMV-seronegative. CDR3s include the opening cysteine and the closing phenylalanine or tryptophan.

j_call v_call cdr3_aa
TRBJ2-2 TRBV7-3 CASSLAGFVGELFF
TRBJ2-3 TRBV28 CASSAATPQGYTDTQYF
TRBJ2-5 TRBV6-5 CASYSWSRRETQYF
TRBJ2-5 TRBV7-3 CASSPRTGRGETQYF
- TRBV2 CARRTVGEQYF
TRBJ2-7 TRBV7-9 CASSGGDRTAYEQYF
TRBJ2-7 TRBV6-5 CASSYRDRGEQYF
TRBJ2-1 TRBV7-3 CASSLRGRGGNEQFF
TRBJ2-5 TRBV5-1 CASSLTSGELSETQYF
TRBJ1-1 TRBV5-4 CASSLRTGMGEAFF
TRBJ1-2 TRBV19 CASGTGTGGWDGYTF
TRBJ2-7 TRBV11-2 CASSLLDAGEQYF
TRBJ1-2 TRBV27 CASSTWKGGLYGYTF
TRBJ1-2 TRBV6-6 CASSPAGGYGYTF
TRBJ1-4 TRBV27 CASSLRRVGKLFF
TRBJ2-7 TRBV2 CASRQPRDSKGGGVRVEQYF
TRBJ1-2 TRBV4-3 CASSPYTGGGYGYTF
TRBJ2-7 TRBV6-5 CASSRDSPLLEQYF
TRBJ2-1 TRBV5-1 CASSPGLAGTSYNEQFF
TRBJ1-1 TRBV6-5 CASRAGGLGSTEAFF
TRBJ1-3 TRBV5-3 CARSPRVLNSGNTIYF
TRBJ1-1 TRBV2 CASSDSLKGSTEAFF
TRBJ1-5 TRBV5-6 CASSLGQGGQPQHF
TRBJ2-7 TRBV9 CASSVASSSYEQYF
TRBJ1-3 TRBV18 CASSPRRQGTSGNTIYF
TRBJ2-7 TRBV7-2 CASSLDGTSFNYEQYF
TRBJ1-1 TRBV7-2 CASSLRKTGNTEAFF
TRBJ1-3 TRBV7-9 CASSSTASGASGNTIYF
TRBJ2-7 TRBV5-6 CASSLGLAGDEQYF
TRBJ2-1 TRBV5-1 CASSTGLAGEQFF
TRBJ2-7 TRBV5-4 CASSKLGGKGEQYF